This TCR beta chain was obtained from a study of T cell changes during pregnancy in multiple sclerosis. The CDR3 sequence is 15 residues long. Germline-derived CDR1 and CDR2 are KGHSH and LQKENI. After removal of 6 bases from V and 1 base from J, the junction contained 8 bases not matched to a gene. Sequencing used immunoSEQ multiplex PCR; TCRdb keeps in-frame clones, though not all of them. Found here are 35,000 to 45,000 clones, around 90% of them singletons; the top ten hold about 0.42%. The chain links TRBV18 to TRBJ2-5, with 7 bases fitting TRBD1. The sequence was obtained from a female donor with multiple sclerosis, enrolled in a pregnancy study. The source was CD4+ T cells from peripheral blood mononuclear cells, collected in the third trimester of pregnancy. This CDR3 is CASSLEGQLQETQYF. As DNA, the CDR3 is TGTGCCAGCTCGCTAGAGGGACAGCTCCAAGAGACCCAGTACTTC.